This T cell receptor beta chain comes out of a study of Graves' ophthalmopathy and Graves' hyperthyroidism. Points from the study as a whole: Most thyroid clonotypes expanded beyond 0.001 frequency were also found in blood.

TCR beta CDR3 amplification used RNA transcripts. RT-PCR was first run with HTBI primers, then multiplex PCR in a second round. TCRdb analysed the multiplex PCR reads with MiXCR anew, one entry per CDR3 protein. The repertoire has 500,000 to 700,000 distinct CDR3 sequences, 20% to 25% of them found once; the top ten carry 7.1%. Germline V gene sequence: CDR1 SGHTA, CDR2 FQGTGA. The CDR3 runs 16 residues. Between the trimmed V and J ends, which lost 1 base and 4 bases, there was a span of 13 bases. To note about this clonotype: The antigen remains undetermined.

The rearrangement uses TRBV7-3 and TRBJ2-2; either TRBD1 or TRBD2 may fit D (5 bases each). This receptor was identified in a woman aged 18 to 35 with stable Graves' hyperthyroidism. Some clones in this sample may be carry-over from other donors' samples. Source material: peripheral blood. The CDR3 loop reads CASSLNFPGTTGELFF. The DNA of the CDR3 is TGTGCCAGCAGCTTAAACTTCCCGGGGACCACCGGGGAGCTGTTTTTT.